This paragraph reports one T cell receptor (beta chain). These data are taken from a study of T cell responses to AZD1222 COVID-19 vaccine. Germline V gene lookup returns CDR1 SGHKS and CDR2 YYEKEE (reference sequence). Trimming pared 0 bases from V and 3 bases from J, leaving 6 bases between. CDR3 length equals 13 residues. Method: immunoSEQ multiplex PCR; TCRdb's copy keeps in-frame clones and lacks some. Among 130,000 to 150,000 clones listed, about 88% were seen once. The chain carries TRBV5-5 and TRBJ1-2; D is possibly TRBD1 (5 bases). This sample comprised peripheral blood, obtained on day 0 of AZD1222 vaccination. This TCR was sampled from an adult in good health. The DNA for the CDR3 is TGTGCCAGCAGCTTGGGGGGCGACTATGGCTACACCTTC. It codes for CASSLGGDYGYTF.